This T cell receptor (beta chain) comes out of a study of blood T cell repertoires in COVID-19 (dated by TCRdb to the early 2020s). Background on the whole study: Samples covering the acute and convalescent phases of COVID-19 were provided by collaborators in the United States, Italy and Spain. The repertoires were made available in a free public database intended to serve as a resource for research on the immune response to SARS-CoV-2. The samples were drawn from two sources: the first 160 participants of the ongoing ImmuneRACE study, and some 1,300 subjects contributed by 6 global collaborators. The dataset comprised deeply sampled blood TCRbeta repertoires from subjects exposed to, actively infected with, or recovered from COVID-19. The sample metadata nearly always contained a de-identified subject ID, COVID-19 status, age in years and sex. The material from the prospective study consisted of cDNA or gDNA derived from T cells, B-cell-depleted T cells, or PBMCs. HLA class I and class II types, where available, came from metadata supplied by the sample provider rather than from assay-based typing. Study-wide conclusions, independent of this receptor: The amount of clinical and demographic metadata varied by source and participant and was provided uncurated.

For this clone: It lacks a known antigen. Base-call qualities are not available, and no considerably larger clone is one nucleotide away.

The immunoSEQ Assay, a bias-controlled multiplex PCR, was used to amplify TCRbeta CDR3 regions from genomic DNA. Under the source paper's analysis protocol: The number of nucleated cells in each sample was estimated from the amplification of reference gene primers within the assay. To quantify the absolute abundance of each unique TCRbeta CDR3 rearrangement, sequence reads were collapsed and filtered. For each sample, productive Simpson clonality was calculated by taking the square root of Simpson's diversity index across productive rearrangements. This is the immuneACCESS table as TCRdb keeps it, with only in-frame sequences that have V and J called. A part of the clones is gone; compared with another copy, unresolved V genes explain less than half, and the rest is unexplained. That table furnishes V, J and clone size, whereas the DNA furnished D and trimming. This sample has about 280,000 clones in its table, and under 90% of those were observed once. Clones ranked in the top ten supply roughly 9.4% of the sample.

From its cysteine to its phenylalanine, the CDR3 spans 15 amino acids. Only the CDR3 portion is preserved as DNA: 45 bases, with reading frame beginning at the first base. V loses 5 bases, J loses 7 bases, and the germline ends lie 17 bases apart. From a lookup of the germline V gene (reference sequence), CDR1 and CDR2 are SEHNR and FQNEAQ. A second Seattle source provided samples from volunteer blood donors who had recovered from COVID-19. Collaborating institutions collected whole blood in K2EDTA tubes following their own protocols. Collaborator samples were shipped for TCRbeta analysis as frozen whole blood, isolated PBMCs, or DNA extracted from either sample type.

This receptor was taken from a woman between 45 and 65 years old who had recovered from COVID-19. The chain links TRBV7-9 with TRBJ1-4; TRBD1 is a possible D gene, resting on 6 matching bases. Source material: peripheral blood. The CDR3 has the sequence CASSTWGRGTEKLFF. The nucleotide sequence is TGTGCCAGCAGCACCTGGGGGCGGGGGACTGAAAAACTGTTTTTT.